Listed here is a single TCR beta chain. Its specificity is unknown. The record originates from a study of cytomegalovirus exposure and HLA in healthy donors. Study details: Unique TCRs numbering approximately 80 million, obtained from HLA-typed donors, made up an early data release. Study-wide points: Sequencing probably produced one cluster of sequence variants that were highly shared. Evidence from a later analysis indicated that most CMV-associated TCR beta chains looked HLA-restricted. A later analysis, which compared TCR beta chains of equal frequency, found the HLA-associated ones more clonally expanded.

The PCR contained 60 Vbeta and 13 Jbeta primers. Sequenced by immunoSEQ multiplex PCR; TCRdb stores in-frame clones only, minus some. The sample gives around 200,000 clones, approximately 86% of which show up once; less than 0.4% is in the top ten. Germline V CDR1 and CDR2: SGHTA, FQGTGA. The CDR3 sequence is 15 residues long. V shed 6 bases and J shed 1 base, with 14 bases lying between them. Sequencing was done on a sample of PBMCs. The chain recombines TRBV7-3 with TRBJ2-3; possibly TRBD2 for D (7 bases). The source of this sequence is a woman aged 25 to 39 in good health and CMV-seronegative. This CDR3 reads CASSLVGGRTDTQYF. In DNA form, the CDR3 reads TGTGCCAGCAGTTTAGTCGGGGGGCGCACAGATACGCAGTATTTT.